This T cell receptor (beta chain) stems from a study of CD8+ T cells in alopecia areata. Whole-study findings and limits: Elevated clonality characterized lesional scalp relative to normal scalp, particularly in alopecia totalis/universalis.

cDNA serving as the sequencing template came from extracted, reverse transcribed RNA. The repertoire was sequenced with immunoSEQ multiplex PCR; TCRdb's copy has only in-frame clones and lacks some. Here the sample spans some 110,000 clones, over 60% being singletons. Of note for this clone: The target antigen is unknown.

Germline CDR1 and CDR2: MDHEN and SYDVKM. The CDR3 spans 12 residues. Trimming removed 3 bases at V and 7 bases at J, with 9 bases between. Material for sequencing was CD4+ T cells sorted from blood. The receptor's source is a human donor in good health. The genes are TRBV28 and TRBJ1-2, with D hard to call. Here the CDR3 reads CASSFSQVGYTF. Here the CDR3 DNA reads TGTGCCAGCAGTTTCTCCCAGGTTGGCTACACCTTC.